This TCR beta chain was captured in a study of T cell repertoires in cytomegalovirus infection. Across the study: Selected CMV epitopes included recently identified HLA-C-restricted ones as well as well-studied HLA-B-restricted ones. Indications came from public TCR beta signatures; they pointed to CMV infection and to a matching HLA type. Findings and caveats of the study: Of the TCR beta families, the public ones yielded a cumulative frequency that identified carriers of CMV plus the relevant HLA. HLA-C-restricted, CMV-specific TCR beta clonotypes were dominant ex vivo.

As regards this clonotype: Its target is unknown. A read error may be the cause here, since a much bigger clone is one base away.

CDR3 length: 14 amino acids. TCRdb redid the calling of the reads with MiXCR, one entry per CDR3 protein. The sample consists of a few hundred thousand distinct CDR3 sequences, roughly a fifth of them appearing once. The chain links TRBV12-3 or TRBV12-4 to TRBJ1-6; D is perhaps TRBD1 (6 bases). The receptor's source is a human donor in good health (CMV status not recorded). Some clones in this sample may be carry-over from other donors' samples. This specimen was cultured PBMCs, taken from culture after CMV antigen stimulation. This CDR3 reads CASSSGQLNSLLHF. CDR3 DNA: TGTGCCAGCAGTTCTGGACAGCTAAATTCACTCCTCCACTTT.